The clone carrying this T cell receptor beta chain showed up many times. Its antigen remains unidentified. The sample comes from a study of identical twins. Findings and caveats of the study: Models predicted less out-of-frame TCR alpha sharing in monozygotic twins than was found. Interpretation of the results relied on cross-sectional statistical analysis and not on following the same donors.

Per germline, CDR1 SGHRS and CDR2 YFSETQ. The ends lost 4 bases at V and 5 bases at J; junction bases unmatched: 14. The CDR3 length is 18 residues. cDNA carried unique molecular identifiers, and a universal primer site was added by template switching. Each CDR3 protein gets one entry after TCRdb re-called the 5' RACE reads with MiXCR. Counted here are around 250,000 distinct CDR3 sequences, about 13% occurring once; the ten biggest clones make up roughly 4%. In addition, the sample was reused for a study of yellow fever vaccine responses in identical twins.

Sequencing input: memory (CD45RO+) T cells sorted from blood. This chain uses TRBV5-1 with TRBJ2-1; 11 nucleotides match TRBD2. This receptor was obtained from a woman aged 18-30 years in good health. CDR3: CASSRGPTSGSNNNEQFF. The CDR3 DNA sequence: TGCGCCAGCAGCAGGGGGCCCACTAGCGGGAGTAATAACAATGAGCAGTTCTTC.